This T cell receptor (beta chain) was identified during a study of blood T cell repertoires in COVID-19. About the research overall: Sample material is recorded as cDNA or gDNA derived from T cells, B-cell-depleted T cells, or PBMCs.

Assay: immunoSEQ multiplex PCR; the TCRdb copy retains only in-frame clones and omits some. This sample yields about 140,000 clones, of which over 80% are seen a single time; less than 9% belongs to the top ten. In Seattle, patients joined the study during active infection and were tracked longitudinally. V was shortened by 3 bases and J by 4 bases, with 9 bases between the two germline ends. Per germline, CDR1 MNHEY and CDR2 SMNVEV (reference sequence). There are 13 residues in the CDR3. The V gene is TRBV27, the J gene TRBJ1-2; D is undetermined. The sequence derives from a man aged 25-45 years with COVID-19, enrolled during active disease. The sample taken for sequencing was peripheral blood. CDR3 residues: CASSFFPTYGYTF. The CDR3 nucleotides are TGTGCCAGCAGTTTCTTTCCTACCTATGGCTACACCTTC.